The T cell receptor beta chain described here comes from a study of blood T cell repertoires in COVID-19. Here immunoSEQ multiplex PCR was the method, and the copy in TCRdb shows in-frame clones only, minus some. The sample lists roughly 100,000 clones, around 86% occurring once. Germline trimming cut 3 bases from V and 4 bases from J; bases unmatched to any gene: 5. Germline CDR1 reads LGHNT; CDR2 reads FRNRAP. The CDR3 is made up of 15 amino acids. The receptor was derived from a man over 45 with active or convalescent COVID-19. The J gene is TRBJ1-1, the V gene TRBV12-5; the match to TRBD1 covers 10 bases. What was sequenced was peripheral blood. The CDR3 DNA sequence: TGTGCTAGTGGTTTTACGGGACAGGGGCGCACTGAAGCTTTCTTT. As protein: CASGFTGQGRTEAFF.